This record looks at one T cell receptor (beta chain) sequence and its context. Methods used by the authors: Nucleated cell counts were estimated from reference gene primer amplification. The protocol was immunoSEQ multiplex PCR, while the TCRdb copy is restricted to in-frame clones and leaves out a portion. The DNA gave D and trimming, while V, J and clone size come from that table. Of around 300,000 clones in the sample, 89% were seen once. Germline values: CDR1 ENHRY, CDR2 SYGVKD. Trimming left V 2 bases short and J 4 bases short, with 14 bases between. This CDR3 spans 15 amino acids. This specimen comes from a study of blood T cell repertoires in COVID-19. Background on the study: Samples came from the United States, Italy and Spain, spanning acute and convalescent COVID-19.

Recovered Cohort 3 donors showed two negative PCRs, clearance, or symptom resolution. The receptor's source is a woman between 55 and 75 years old who had recovered from COVID-19. Source material: PBMCs or T cells enriched from blood (not recorded which). The chain links TRBV10-3 to TRBJ1-1; a possible D gene is TRBD1 (6 bases). The CDR3 sequence is CAISEEGEGSTEAFF. CDR3 DNA sequence: TGTGCCATCAGTGAGGAGGGGGAGGGGAGCACTGAAGCTTTCTTT.